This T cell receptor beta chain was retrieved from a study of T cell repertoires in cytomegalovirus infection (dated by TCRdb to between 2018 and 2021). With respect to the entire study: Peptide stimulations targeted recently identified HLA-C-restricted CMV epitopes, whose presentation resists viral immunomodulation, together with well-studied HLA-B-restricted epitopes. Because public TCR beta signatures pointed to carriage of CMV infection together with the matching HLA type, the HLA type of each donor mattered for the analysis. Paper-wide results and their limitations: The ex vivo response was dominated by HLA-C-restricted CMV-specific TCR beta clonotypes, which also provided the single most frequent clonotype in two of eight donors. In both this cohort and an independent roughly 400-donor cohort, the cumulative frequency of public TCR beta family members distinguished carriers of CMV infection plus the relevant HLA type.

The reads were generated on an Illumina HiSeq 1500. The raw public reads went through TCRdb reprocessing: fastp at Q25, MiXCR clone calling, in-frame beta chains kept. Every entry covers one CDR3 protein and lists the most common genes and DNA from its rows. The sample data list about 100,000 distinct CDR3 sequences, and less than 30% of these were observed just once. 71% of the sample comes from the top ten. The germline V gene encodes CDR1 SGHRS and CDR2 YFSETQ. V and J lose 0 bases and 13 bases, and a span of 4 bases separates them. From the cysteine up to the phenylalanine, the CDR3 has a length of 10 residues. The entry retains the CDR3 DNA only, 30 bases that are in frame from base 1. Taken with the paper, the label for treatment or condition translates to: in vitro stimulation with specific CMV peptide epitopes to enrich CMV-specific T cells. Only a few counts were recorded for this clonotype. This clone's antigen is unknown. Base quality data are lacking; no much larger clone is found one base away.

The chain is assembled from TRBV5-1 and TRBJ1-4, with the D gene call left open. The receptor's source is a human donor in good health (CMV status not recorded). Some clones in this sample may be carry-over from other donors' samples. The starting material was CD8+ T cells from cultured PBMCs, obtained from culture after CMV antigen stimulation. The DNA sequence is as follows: TGCGCCAGCAGCTTGGGGGGACTGTTTTTT. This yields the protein CASSLGGLFF.